This TCR beta chain was found in a study of T cell responses to AZD1222 COVID-19 vaccine. For the study at large: Pooled samples include second doses given at about 4 or 12 weeks. Study results and limitations: The CD4 TCRs associated with vaccination extended across spike and predominated at 160-218 and 743-854. At study baseline, merely over 5 AZD1222 recipients were seropositive.

Comments on this clone: The antigen is not known.

This table comes from immunoSEQ multiplex PCR, and its TCRdb copy is limited to in-frame clones, with some not included. The sample has around 180,000 clones, around 90% seen once. V lost 10 bases to trimming and J lost 7 bases, with 19 bases between them. CDR3 size: 13 residues. Germline CDR1 is KGHSH and CDR2 is LQKENI. The V and J genes are TRBV18 and TRBJ1-2, with D uncertain. This sequence was found in an adult in good health. The sequenced sample was peripheral blood, obtained on day 0 of AZD1222 vaccination. DNA for the CDR3: TGTGCCACCCTCCCCGGGTACACGGGTGGCTACACCTTC. Encoded protein: CATLPGYTGGYTF.